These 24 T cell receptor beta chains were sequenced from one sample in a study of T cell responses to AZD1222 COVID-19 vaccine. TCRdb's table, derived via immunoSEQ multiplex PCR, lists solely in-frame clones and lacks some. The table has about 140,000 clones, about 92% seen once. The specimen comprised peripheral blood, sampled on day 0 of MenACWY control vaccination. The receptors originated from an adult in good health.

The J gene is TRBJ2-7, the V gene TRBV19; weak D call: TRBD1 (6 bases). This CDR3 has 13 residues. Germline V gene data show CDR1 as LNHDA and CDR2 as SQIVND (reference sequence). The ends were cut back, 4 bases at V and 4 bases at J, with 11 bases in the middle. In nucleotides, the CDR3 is TGTGCCAGTAGTACAGGGGTTGGATACGAGCAGTACTTC. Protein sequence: CASSTGVGYEQYF.

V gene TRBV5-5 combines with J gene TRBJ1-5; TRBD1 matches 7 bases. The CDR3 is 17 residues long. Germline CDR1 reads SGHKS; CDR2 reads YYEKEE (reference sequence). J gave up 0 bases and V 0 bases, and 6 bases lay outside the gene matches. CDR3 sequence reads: CASSLGGTAYSNQPQHF. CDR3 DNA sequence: TGTGCCAGCAGCTTGGGGGGGACAGCCTATAGCAATCAGCCCCAGCATTTT.

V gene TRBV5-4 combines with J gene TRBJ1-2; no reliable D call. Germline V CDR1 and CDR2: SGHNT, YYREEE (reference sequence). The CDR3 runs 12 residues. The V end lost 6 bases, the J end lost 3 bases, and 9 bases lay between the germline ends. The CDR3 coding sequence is TGTGCCAGCACTTCGGGGTACTATGGCTACACCTTC. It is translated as CASTSGYYGYTF.

Here the CDR3 reads CASKADATDTQYF. For the CDR3, the DNA is TGTGCCAGCAAAGCGGACGCCACAGATACGCAGTATTTT. The chain has TRBV12-3 or TRBV12-4 and TRBJ2-3; TRBD2 is a possible D gene (5 bases). The CDR3 length is 13 residues. Deletions cut 7 bases from V and 2 bases from J, with 10 bases between.

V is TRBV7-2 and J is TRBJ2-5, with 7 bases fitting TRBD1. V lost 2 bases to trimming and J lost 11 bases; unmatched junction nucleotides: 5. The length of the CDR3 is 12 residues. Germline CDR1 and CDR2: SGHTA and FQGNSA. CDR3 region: CASSLSPGGQYF. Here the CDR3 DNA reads TGTGCCAGCAGCTTATCCCCAGGGGGACAGTACTTC.

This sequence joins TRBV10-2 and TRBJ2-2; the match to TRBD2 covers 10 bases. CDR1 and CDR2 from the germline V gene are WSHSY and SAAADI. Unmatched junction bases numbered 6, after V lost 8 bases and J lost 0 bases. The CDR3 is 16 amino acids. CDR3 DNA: TGCGCCAGCCGAGGACTAGCGGCTTCGAACACCGGGGAGCTGTTTTTT. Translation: CASRGLAASNTGELFF.

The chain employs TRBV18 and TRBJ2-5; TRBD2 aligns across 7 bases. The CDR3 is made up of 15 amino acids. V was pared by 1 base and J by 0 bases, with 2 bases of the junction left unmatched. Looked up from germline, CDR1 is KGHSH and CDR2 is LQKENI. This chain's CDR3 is CASSPQSGDQETQYF. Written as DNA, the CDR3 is TGTGCCAGCTCACCACAGAGCGGGGACCAAGAGACCCAGTACTTC.

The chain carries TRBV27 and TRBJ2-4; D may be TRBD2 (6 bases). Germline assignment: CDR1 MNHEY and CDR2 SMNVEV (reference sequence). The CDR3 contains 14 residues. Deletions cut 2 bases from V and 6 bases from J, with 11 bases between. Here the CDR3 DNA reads TGTGCCAGCAGTTTAACGCCCGGGGGAAACATTCAGTACTTC. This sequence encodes CASSLTPGGNIQYF.

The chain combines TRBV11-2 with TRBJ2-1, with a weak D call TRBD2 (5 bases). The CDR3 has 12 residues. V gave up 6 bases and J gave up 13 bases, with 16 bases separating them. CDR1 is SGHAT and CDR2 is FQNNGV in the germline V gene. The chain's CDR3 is CASRGRRLPQFF. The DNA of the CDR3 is TGTGCCAGCAGAGGCAGGCGACTACCACAGTTCTTC. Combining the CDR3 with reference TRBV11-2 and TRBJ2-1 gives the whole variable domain EAGVAQSPRYKIIEKRQSVAFWCNPISGHATLYWYQQILGQGPKLLIQFQNNGVVDDSQLPKDRFSAERLKGVDSTLKIQPAKLEDSAVYLCASRGRRLPQFFGPGTRLTVL.

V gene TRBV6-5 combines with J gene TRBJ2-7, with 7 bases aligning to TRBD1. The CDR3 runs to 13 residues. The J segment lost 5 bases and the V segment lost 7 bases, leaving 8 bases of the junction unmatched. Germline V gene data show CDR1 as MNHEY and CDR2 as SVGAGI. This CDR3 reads CASTLQGRDEQYF. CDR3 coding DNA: TGTGCCAGCACCCTACAGGGGCGCGACGAGCAGTACTTC.

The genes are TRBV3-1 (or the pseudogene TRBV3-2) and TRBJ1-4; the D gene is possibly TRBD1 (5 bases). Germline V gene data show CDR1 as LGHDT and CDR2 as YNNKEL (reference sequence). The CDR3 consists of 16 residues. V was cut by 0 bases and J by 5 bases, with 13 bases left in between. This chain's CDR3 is CASSQDVRTSNEKLFF. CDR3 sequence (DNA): TGTGCCAGCAGCCAAGATGTAAGGACATCGAATGAAAAACTGTTTTTT.

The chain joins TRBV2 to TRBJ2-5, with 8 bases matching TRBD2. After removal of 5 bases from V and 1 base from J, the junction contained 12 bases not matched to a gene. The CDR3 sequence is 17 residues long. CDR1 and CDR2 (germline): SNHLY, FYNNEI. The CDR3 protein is CASSQTPSGGLQETQYF. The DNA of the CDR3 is TGTGCCAGCAGTCAAACTCCAAGCGGGGGCCTCCAAGAGACCCAGTACTTC.

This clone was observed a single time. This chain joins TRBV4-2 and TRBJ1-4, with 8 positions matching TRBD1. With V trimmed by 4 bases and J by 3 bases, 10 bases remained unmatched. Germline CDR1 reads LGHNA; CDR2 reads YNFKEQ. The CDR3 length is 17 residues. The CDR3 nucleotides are TGTGCCAGCAGCCCCCAAGCGACAGGGGCAGCTAATGAAAAACTGTTTTTT. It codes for CASSPQATGAANEKLFF.

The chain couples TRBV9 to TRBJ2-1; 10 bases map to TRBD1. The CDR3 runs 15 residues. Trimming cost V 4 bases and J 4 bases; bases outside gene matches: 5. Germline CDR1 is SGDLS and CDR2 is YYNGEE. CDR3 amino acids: CASSLGQGEYNEQFF. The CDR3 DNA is TGTGCCAGCAGCCTTGGACAGGGGGAATACAATGAGCAGTTCTTC.

Here the CDR3 DNA reads TGTGCCAGCAGCTTAAGGGGAATCGGGGAGCTGTTTTTT. This encodes CASSLRGIGELFF. V is TRBV7-9 and J is TRBJ2-2, with D perhaps matching TRBD1 (5 bases). CDR1 is SEHNR and CDR2 is FQNEAQ in the germline V gene (reference sequence). Trimming pared 2 bases from V and 7 bases from J, leaving 8 bases between. The CDR3 has 13 residues.

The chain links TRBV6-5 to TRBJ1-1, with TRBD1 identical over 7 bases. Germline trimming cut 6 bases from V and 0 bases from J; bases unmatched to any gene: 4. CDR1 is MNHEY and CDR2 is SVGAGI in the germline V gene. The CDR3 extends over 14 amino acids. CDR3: CASRVTGMNTEAFF. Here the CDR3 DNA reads TGTGCCAGCAGAGTGACAGGGATGAACACTGAAGCTTTCTTT.

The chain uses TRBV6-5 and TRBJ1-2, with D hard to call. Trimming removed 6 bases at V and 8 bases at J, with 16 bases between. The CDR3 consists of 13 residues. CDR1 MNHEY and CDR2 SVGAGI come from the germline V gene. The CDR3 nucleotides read TGTGCCAGCAGCCCCAGTCGGGTGTACGGCTACACCTTC. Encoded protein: CASSPSRVYGYTF.

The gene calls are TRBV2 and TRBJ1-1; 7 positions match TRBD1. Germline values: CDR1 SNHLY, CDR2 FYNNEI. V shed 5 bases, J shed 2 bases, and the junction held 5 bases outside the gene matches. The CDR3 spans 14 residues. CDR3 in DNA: TGTGCCAGCAGTACGACAGGGCTAAACACTGAAGCTTTCTTT. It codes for CASSTTGLNTEAFF.

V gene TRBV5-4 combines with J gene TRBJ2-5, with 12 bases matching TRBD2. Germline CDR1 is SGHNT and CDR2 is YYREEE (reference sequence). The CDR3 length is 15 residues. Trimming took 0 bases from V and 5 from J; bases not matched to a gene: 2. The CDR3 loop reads CASSLGTSGAETQYF. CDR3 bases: TGTGCCAGCAGCTTGGGGACTAGCGGGGCTGAGACCCAGTACTTC. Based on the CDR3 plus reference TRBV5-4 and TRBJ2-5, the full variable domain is ETGVTQSPTHLIKTRGQQVTLRCSSQSGHNTVSWYQQALGQGPQFIFQYYREEENGRGNFPPRFSGLQFPNYSSELNVNALELDDSALYLCASSLGTSGAETQYFGPGTRLLVL.

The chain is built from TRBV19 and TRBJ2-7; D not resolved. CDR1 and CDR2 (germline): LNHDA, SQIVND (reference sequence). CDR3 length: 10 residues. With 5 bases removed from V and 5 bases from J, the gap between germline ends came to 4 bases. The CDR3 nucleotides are TGTGCCAGTAGTCGGCACGAGCAGTACTTC. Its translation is CASSRHEQYF.

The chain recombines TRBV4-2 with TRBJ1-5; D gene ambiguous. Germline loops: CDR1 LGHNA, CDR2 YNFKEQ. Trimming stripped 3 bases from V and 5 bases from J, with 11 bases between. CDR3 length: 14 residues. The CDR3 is CASSHGILDQPQHF. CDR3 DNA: TGTGCCAGCAGCCATGGTATCCTCGATCAGCCCCAGCATTTT.

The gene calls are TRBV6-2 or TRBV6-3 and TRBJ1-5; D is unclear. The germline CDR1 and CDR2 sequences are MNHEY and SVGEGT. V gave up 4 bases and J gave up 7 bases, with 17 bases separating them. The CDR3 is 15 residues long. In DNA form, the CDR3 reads TGTGCCAGCAGTTCCTCTGGGATAGCGGGACAGCCCCAGCATTTT. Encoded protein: CASSSSGIAGQPQHF.

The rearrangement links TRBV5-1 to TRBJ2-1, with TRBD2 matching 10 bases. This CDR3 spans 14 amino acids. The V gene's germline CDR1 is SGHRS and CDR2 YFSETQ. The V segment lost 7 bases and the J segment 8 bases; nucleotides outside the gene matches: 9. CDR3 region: CASSSGGWGDEQFF. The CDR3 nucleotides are TGCGCCAGCTCTAGCGGGGGTTGGGGTGATGAGCAGTTCTTC.

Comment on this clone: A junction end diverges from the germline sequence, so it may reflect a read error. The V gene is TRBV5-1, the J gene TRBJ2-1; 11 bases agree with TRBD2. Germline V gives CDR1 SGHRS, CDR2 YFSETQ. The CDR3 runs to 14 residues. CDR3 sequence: CASSLHHKTSGSLF. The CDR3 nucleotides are TGCGCCAGCAGCTTACACCACAAAACTAGCGGGAGTCTCTTC.